This T cell receptor beta chain was found in a study of T cell changes during pregnancy in multiple sclerosis. V shed 8 bases, J shed 5 bases, and the junction held 4 bases outside the gene matches. This CDR3 has 11 amino acids. CDR1 is SQVTM, CDR2 ANQGSEA, per germline. Data came from immunoSEQ multiplex PCR; TCRdb stores just in-frame clones and leaves some out. The repertoire holds about 34,000 clones, with about 90% as singletons. The TCR originated in a female donor with multiple sclerosis, enrolled in a pregnancy study. Specimen: CD8+ T cells from peripheral blood mononuclear cells, collected in the third trimester of pregnancy. The rearrangement joins TRBV29-1 to TRBJ1-1; TRBD1 agrees at 8 bases. The CDR3 region has the DNA TGCAGCTCTCGGACAGGGACTGAAGCTTTCTTT. Amino acid sequence: CSSRTGTEAFF.